Below, 11 T cell receptor beta chains from the same sample are listed, as sequenced in a study of prognosis after radiotherapy for stage I lung cancer. Multiplex PCR, run in two rounds, amplified TCR beta CDR3 from genomic DNA. First-round PCR used primers specific to each TRBV and TRBJ gene. TCRdb fed the multiplex PCR reads into MiXCR, producing one record per CDR3 protein. Of some 23,000 distinct CDR3 sequences in the sample, more than 35% are singletons; the top ten hold about 22%. The source was PBMCs, collected before or after stereotactic body radiation therapy (not recorded which). The receptor set was obtained from a donor of 50 years or more with non-small cell lung cancer.

This clonotype was recorded at least ten times. J is TRBJ2-3 and V is TRBV6-1; weak D call: TRBD1 (5 bases). Germline assignment: CDR1 MNHNS and CDR2 SASEGT. This CDR3 region has 15 residues. V dropped 2 bases and J dropped 5 bases, with 14 bases sitting between them. In nucleotides, the CDR3 is TGTGCCAGCAGTGAATCTACAGGATTAAGAGATACGCAGTATTTT. It translates to CASSESTGLRDTQYF.

This clonotype was counted ten times or more. This chain uses TRBV20-1 with TRBJ1-5; unclear D gene. Germline CDR1 reads DFQATT; CDR2 reads SNEGSKA (reference sequence). Trimming took 0 bases from V and 7 from J, leaving 10 bases between them. This CDR3 contains 13 residues. The CDR3 loop reads CSARDLRAQPQHF. The DNA of the CDR3 is TGCAGTGCTAGAGATTTGAGGGCGCAGCCCCAGCATTTT.

This clonotype qualifies as medium-sized. The chain combines TRBV27 with TRBJ2-1; D is possibly TRBD2 (6 bases). Germline CDR1 reads MNHEY; CDR2 reads SMNVEV (reference sequence). The CDR3 sequence is 18 residues long. Trimming pared 0 bases from V and 0 bases from J, leaving 15 bases between. Here the CDR3 DNA reads TGTGCCAGCAGTTTATCGTCCCGGGGGTCGAGCTCCTACAATGAGCAGTTCTTC. This encodes CASSLSSRGSSSYNEQFF.

This clonotype was counted ten times or more. This rearrangement joins TRBV3-1 to TRBJ2-2, with D possibly TRBD1 on 6 matching bases. This CDR3 comprises 14 residues. The V gene's germline CDR1 is LGHDT and CDR2 YNNKEL (reference sequence). Trimming pared 1 base from V and 4 bases from J, leaving 7 bases between. CDR3 DNA sequence: TGTGCCAGCAGCCAAGGCAGGGGCACCGGGGAGCTGTTTTTT. It specifies CASSQGRGTGELFF.

This clonotype was picked up many times. V gene TRBV27 combines with J gene TRBJ1-2; 7 bases map to TRBD1. This CDR3 is built from 13 residues. In germline, CDR1 is MNHEY, CDR2 SMNVEV (reference sequence). V dropped 6 bases and J dropped 6; count of bases not matched to a gene: 7. CDR3 sequence: CASSQTGEDGYTF. The CDR3 bases are TGTGCCAGCAGCCAAACAGGGGAGGATGGCTACACCTTC.

This clonotype was seen ten or more times. V gene TRBV2 combines with J gene TRBJ2-1, with 13 nucleotides matching TRBD2. The J segment lost 3 bases and the V segment lost 6 bases, leaving 2 bases of the junction unmatched. Looked up from germline, CDR1 is SNHLY and CDR2 is FYNNEI. The CDR3 runs to 15 residues. The CDR3 reads CASRRTSGSYNEQFF. The CDR3 DNA follows: TGTGCCAGCAGAAGGACTAGCGGGAGCTACAATGAGCAGTTCTTC.

This clonotype was seen a single time. CDR3 residues: CASSTPRCQETQYF. The CDR3 DNA sequence: TGTGCCAGTAGTACCCCCCGGTGCCAAGAGACCCAGTACTTC. The J gene is TRBJ2-5, the V gene TRBV19; the D is unclear. This CDR3 has 14 residues. Germline V gene lookup returns CDR1 LNHDA and CDR2 SQIVND (reference sequence). With 4 bases removed from V and 1 base from J, the gap between germline ends came to 10 bases.

This clonotype was counted ten times or more. This chain's CDR3 is CAWSVWFSGELFF. In DNA, the CDR3 is TGTGCCTGGAGTGTCTGGTTTTCCGGGGAGCTGTTTTTT. J is TRBJ2-2 and V is TRBV30; no firm D call. The CDR3 spans 13 residues. Germline V CDR1 and CDR2: GTSNPN, SVGIG (reference sequence). V gave up 0 bases and J gave up 6 bases, with 8 bases separating them.

This clonotype showed up just once. A far larger clone is only one base removed, so a read error is likely. The V gene is TRBV6-8, the J gene TRBJ2-3; 8 bases match TRBD2. Trimming at V came to 6 bases and at J to 6 bases, leaving 14 bases not matched to a gene. The CDR3 extends over 16 amino acids. The germline V gene has CDR1 MNHGY and CDR2 SAAAGT. The CDR3 coding sequence is TGTGCCAGCAGCTCCAGTCGGTCGGGAGGGCGGGATACGCAGTATTTT. Protein sequence: CASSSSRSGGRDTQYF.

This clonotype was observed a few times. The rearrangement joins TRBV5-1 to TRBJ2-2; tentatively, D is TRBD1 or TRBD2 (5 bases each). CDR1 is SGHRS and CDR2 is YFSETQ in the germline V gene. The CDR3 is 15 residues long. Trimming removed 8 bases from V and 5 bases from J, with 19 bases in between. In DNA, the CDR3 is TGCGCCAGTAAAGGGGTTTTATCGGGAACCGGGGAGCTGTTTTTT. Translating it yields CASKGVLSGTGELFF.

Within the sample, this clonotype is medium-sized. The V and J genes are TRBV20-1 and TRBJ1-3; D is uncertain. The CDR3 loop spans 14 amino acids. The germline V gene encodes CDR1 DFQATT and CDR2 SNEGSKA (reference sequence). With 4 bases removed from V and 4 bases from J, the gap between germline ends came to 14 bases. Written as DNA, the CDR3 is TGCAGTGCTATCAGCCATACAAGGGGAAACACCATATATTTT. Translation gives CSAISHTRGNTIYF.